The 29 T cell receptor beta chains below all came from one sample that was sequenced in a study of T cell responses to AZD1222 COVID-19 vaccine. Only in-frame clones appear in the TCRdb table, and some are missing; sequencing was by immunoSEQ multiplex PCR. The table lists about 100,000 clones, 80% to 90% of them singletons. The sequencing used peripheral blood, collected on day 0 of AZD1222 vaccination. The receptor set was obtained from an adult in good health.

The chain recombines TRBV7-2 with TRBJ1-2, with 7 bases lining up with TRBD1. Germline V CDR1 and CDR2: SGHTA, FQGNSA. J was trimmed by 8 bases and V by 5 bases; bases with no gene match: 14. This CDR3 comprises 15 residues. In DNA form, the CDR3 reads TGTGCCAGCAGCCAAGCGGGCAGGGGGTCTGACGGCTACACCTTC. It is translated as CASSQAGRGSDGYTF.

This chain joins TRBV7-2 and TRBJ2-3; D might be TRBD2 (6 bases). Germline CDR1 reads SGHTA; CDR2 reads FQGNSA. The CDR3 spans 16 residues. V lost 5 bases, J lost 2 bases, and 17 bases lay in between. CDR3 in amino acids: CASSHRERLNTDTQYF. CDR3 nucleotides: TGTGCCAGCAGCCACCGGGAGCGGCTAAACACAGATACGCAGTATTTT.

The rearrangement joins TRBV15 to TRBJ2-1, with TRBD1 identical over 7 bases. The V gene's germline CDR1 is LNHNV and CDR2 YYDKDF (reference sequence). The trim removed 6 bases at V and 5 bases at J, leaving 10 bases unmatched. The CDR3 is 15 residues long. In DNA, the CDR3 is TGTGCCACCAGGGCCGACAGGGAGCAAGACAATGAGCAGTTCTTC. It yields the protein CATRADREQDNEQFF.

This sequence joins TRBV6-6 and TRBJ2-4; 7 bases are a match to TRBD2. CDR1 MNHNY and CDR2 SVGAGI come from the germline V gene (reference sequence). This CDR3 has 14 amino acids. The trim removed 4 bases at V and 0 bases at J, leaving 0 bases unmatched. The CDR3 region is CASSWGGAKNIQYF. For the CDR3, the DNA is TGTGCCAGCAGTTGGGGGGGAGCCAAAAACATTCAGTACTTC.

This clone was observed many times. The chain couples TRBV28 to TRBJ2-1; D is uncertain. CDR1 and CDR2 from the germline V gene are MDHEN and SYDVKM. Trimming took 3 bases from V and 3 from J, leaving 6 bases between them. The CDR3 contains 13 residues. The CDR3 bases are TGTGCCAGCAGTTTTCACAACTACAATGAGCAGTTCTTC. Amino acid sequence: CASSFHNYNEQFF.

V gene TRBV18 combines with J gene TRBJ2-3, with TRBD1 identical over 8 bases. Germline CDR1 KGHSH, CDR2 LQKENI. The V and J ends lost 6 bases and 5 bases, in that order; junction bases with no gene match: 7. The CDR3 spans 14 residues. CDR3 amino acids: CASSRTGFGDTQYF. In DNA, the CDR3 is TGTGCCAGCTCGCGGACAGGGTTTGGAGATACGCAGTATTTT.

The chain recombines TRBV18 with TRBJ2-5; 7 bases fit TRBD1. CDR1 and CDR2 from the germline V gene are KGHSH and LQKENI. This CDR3 spans 14 amino acids. J was trimmed by 4 bases and V by 4 bases; bases with no gene match: 6. As DNA, the CDR3 is TGTGCCAGCTCACGGACAGGAGTTGGAGAGACCCAGTACTTC. This gives the protein CASSRTGVGETQYF.

The count of this clone is one. The J gene is TRBJ2-5, the V gene TRBV11-1; a weak D match, TRBD2 (5 bases). V lost 1 base to trimming and J lost 1 base, with 10 bases between them. The CDR3 spans 15 residues. Per germline, CDR1 SGHAT and CDR2 FQDESV (reference sequence). The CDR3 here is CASSLVATVQETQYF. The CDR3 DNA is TGTGCCAGCAGCTTAGTAGCGACGGTCCAAGAGACCCAGTACTTC.

The chain combines TRBV4-3 with TRBJ2-6; no definite D call. This CDR3 contains 17 residues. CDR1 and CDR2 (germline): LGHNA, YSLEER. With 0 bases removed from V and 0 bases from J, the gap between germline ends came to 9 bases. The DNA of the CDR3 is TGCGCCAGCAGCCAAGATCCGAAGGGCTCTGGGGCCAACGTCCTGACTTTC. This encodes CASSQDPKGSGANVLTF.

The chain uses TRBV6-2 or TRBV6-3 and TRBJ1-5, with 10 bases identical to TRBD1. This CDR3 has 19 amino acids. V lost 5 bases and J lost 0; bases outside the gene matches: 13. CDR1 and CDR2 (germline): MNHEY, SVGEGT. CDR3 sequence reads: CASSKPGQGRDYSNQPQHF. The CDR3 region has the DNA TGTGCCAGCAGTAAGCCGGGACAGGGGAGGGATTATAGCAATCAGCCCCAGCATTTT.

V and J are TRBV6-5 and TRBJ2-3; no firm D call. The CDR3 runs to 15 residues. In germline, CDR1 is MNHEY, CDR2 SVGAGI. V was trimmed by 4 bases and J by 1 base, leaving 12 bases between them. The CDR3 DNA follows: TGTGCCAGCAGTTCCAAATTTTGGGGCACAGATACGCAGTATTTT. It is translated as CASSSKFWGTDTQYF.

V and J are TRBV19 and TRBJ1-6, with a weak D call TRBD1 (6 bases). The CDR3 has 16 amino acids. Germline loops: CDR1 LNHDA, CDR2 SQIVND (reference sequence). Trimming pared 3 bases from V and 2 bases from J, leaving 11 bases between. CDR3 residues: CASSIRGKTYNSPLHF. The CDR3 nucleotides are TGTGCCAGTAGTATCAGGGGCAAGACCTATAATTCACCCCTCCACTTT.

V is TRBV6-2 or TRBV6-3 and J is TRBJ2-7; 7 bases line up with TRBD2. CDR1 and CDR2 (germline): MNHEY, SVGEGT. CDR3 length equals 16 residues. The J segment lost 5 bases and the V segment lost 4 bases, leaving 14 bases of the junction unmatched. The DNA for the CDR3 is TGTGCCAGCAGTTCGGTAAATGCGGGAGATGCAGACGAGCAGTACTTC. It encodes CASSSVNAGDADEQYF.

The rearrangement joins TRBV7-9 to TRBJ2-3; D unclear. The CDR3 is 14 residues long. V was shortened by 3 bases and J by 0 bases, with 7 bases between the two germline ends. Germline V CDR1 and CDR2: SEHNR, FQNEAQ (reference sequence). The DNA for the CDR3 is TGTGCCAGCAGCTTTTCTACTAGCACAGATACGCAGTATTTT. It translates to CASSFSTSTDTQYF.

The chain couples TRBV9 to TRBJ1-1, with 7 bases lining up with TRBD1. V lost 6 bases and J lost 8; bases outside the gene matches: 13. The CDR3 is made up of 14 amino acids. CDR1 is SGDLS, CDR2 YYNGEE, per germline. The CDR3 here is CASNPTGGQSEAFF. The CDR3 region has the DNA TGTGCCAGCAACCCCACGGGGGGACAGAGCGAAGCTTTCTTT.

Details on this clone: The sample has other DNA sequences that encode this CDR3 too. The chain couples TRBV6-2 or TRBV6-3 to TRBJ2-6; perhaps TRBD2 as D (6 bases). Germline CDR1 reads MNHEY; CDR2 reads SVGEGT. Trimming removed 6 bases from V and 0 bases from J, with 15 bases in between. The CDR3 covers 17 residues. Written as DNA, the CDR3 is TGTGCCAGCAGCTCCCACTCCGGGGGCTCTGGGGCCAACGTCCTGACTTTC. Its protein is CASSSHSGGSGANVLTF.

CDR3 in DNA: TGTGCCAGCAGCCGGGGGACAGCCCGCTATGGCTACACCTTC. Protein: CASSRGTARYGYTF. This chain joins TRBV3-1 (or the pseudogene TRBV3-2) and TRBJ1-2; 7 bases are shared with TRBD1. The CDR3 has 14 amino acids. Looked up from germline, CDR1 is LGHDT and CDR2 is YNNKEL (reference sequence). The ends lost 4 bases at V and 4 bases at J; junction bases unmatched: 6.

This sequence joins TRBV7-2 and TRBJ2-7; a possible D gene is TRBD1 (5 bases). V shed 2 bases and J shed 5 bases, with 10 bases lying between them. Per the germline V gene, CDR1 is SGHTA and CDR2 is FQGNSA. CDR3 length equals 13 residues. The CDR3, as DNA: TGTGCCAGCAGCTTACAGGGTTCGGACGAGCAGTACTTC. It yields the protein CASSLQGSDEQYF.

The chain is built from TRBV28 and TRBJ1-5; no firm D call. Trimming stripped 2 bases from V and 3 bases from J, with 11 bases between. The length of the CDR3 is 15 residues. Per the germline V gene, CDR1 is MDHEN and CDR2 is SYDVKM. The CDR3 region has the DNA TGTGCCAGCAGTTTACCGGTAACCCCCAATCAGCCCCAGCATTTT. Its translation is CASSLPVTPNQPQHF. Full variable domain (remainder filled in from reference TRBV28 and TRBJ1-5): DVKVTQSSRYLVKRTGEKVFLECVQDMDHENMFWYRQDPGLGLRLIYFSYDVKMKEKGDIPEGYSVSREKKERFSLILESASTNQTSMYLCASSLPVTPNQPQHFGDGTRLSIL.

V gene TRBV4-3 combines with J gene TRBJ2-3; possible D gene TRBD2, 6 bases. CDR3 length: 16 amino acids. The germline CDR1 and CDR2 sequences are LGHNA and YSLEER. The V end was cut by 4 bases, the J end by 5 bases, with 19 bases between. Written as DNA, the CDR3 is TGCGCCAGCAGCCGAGGCGGGACTCCTTTAGGAGATACGCAGTATTTT. Protein: CASSRGGTPLGDTQYF.

The gene calls are TRBV11-2 and TRBJ1-2; the D gene is possibly TRBD1 (5 bases). V lost 2 bases and J lost 4, with 14 bases in between. The CDR3 is 15 amino acids. Germline V CDR1 and CDR2: SGHAT, FQNNGV. This CDR3 reads CASSLWGTHSYGYTF. The CDR3 coding sequence is TGTGCCAGCAGCTTATGGGGGACCCACTCCTATGGCTACACCTTC.

This chain joins TRBV3-1 (or the pseudogene TRBV3-2) and TRBJ2-5, with D uncertain. Germline lookup yields CDR1 LGHDT and CDR2 YNNKEL (reference sequence). Trimming removed 1 base from V and 4 bases from J, with 13 bases in between. The CDR3 covers 15 residues. The CDR3 is CASSQVGHRGETQYF. For the CDR3, the DNA is TGTGCCAGCAGCCAAGTCGGGCACCGAGGAGAGACCCAGTACTTC.

The chain uses TRBV3-1 (or the pseudogene TRBV3-2) and TRBJ2-3; 8 positions match TRBD1. The germline V gene has CDR1 LGHDT and CDR2 YNNKEL (reference sequence). The CDR3 length is 16 residues. J gave up 6 bases and V 2 bases, and 10 bases lay outside the gene matches. For the CDR3, the DNA is TGTGCCAGCAGCCAAAATAACAGGGGGGTAATGGATACGCAGTATTTT. It is translated as CASSQNNRGVMDTQYF.

V and J are TRBV11-2 and TRBJ1-1; a weak D match, TRBD1 (6 bases). Trimming left V 1 base short and J 6 bases short, with 15 bases between. The CDR3 is 15 residues long. Germline assignment: CDR1 SGHAT and CDR2 FQNNGV. For the CDR3, the DNA is TGTGCCAGCAGCTTAGCTAACCAGGGGTTGGCTGAAGCTTTCTTT. Its translation: CASSLANQGLAEAFF.

V gene TRBV7-3 combines with J gene TRBJ1-2; 8 bases fit TRBD1. Germline V gives CDR1 SGHTA, CDR2 FQGTGA. The CDR3 totals 15 residues. Trimming cost V 5 bases and J 8 bases; bases outside gene matches: 13. The DNA of the CDR3 is TGTGCCAGCAGCACCGAGCCGGACAGGGCGGAAGGCTACACCTTC. Translation gives CASSTEPDRAEGYTF.

V gene TRBV7-3 combines with J gene TRBJ2-7; the D is unclear. CDR3 length equals 14 residues. Germline assignment: CDR1 SGHTA and CDR2 FQGTGA. The V and J ends lost 0 bases and 0 bases respectively, with 6 bases between them. The CDR3 is CASSLTGTSYEQYF. DNA for the CDR3: TGTGCCAGCAGCTTAACGGGCACCTCCTACGAGCAGTACTTC.

This clone was detected once. The chain employs TRBV19 and TRBJ1-5; 7 bases match TRBD1. Per the germline V gene, CDR1 is LNHDA and CDR2 is SQIVND (reference sequence). The CDR3 sequence is 14 residues long. V shed 4 bases, J shed 6 bases, and the junction held 6 bases outside the gene matches. In DNA, the CDR3 is TGTGCCAGTAGTAAGGGGGCCCCCCGTCAGCCCCAGCATTTT. It encodes CASSKGAPRQPQHF.

Notes on this clone: Other DNA sequences from this sample encode an identical CDR3 as well. The chain links TRBV6-2 or TRBV6-3 to TRBJ1-4; D remains ambiguous. CDR1 is MNHEY and CDR2 is SVGEGT in the germline V gene. Trimming pared 3 bases from V and 0 bases from J, leaving 11 bases between. The CDR3 is made up of 16 amino acids. CDR3 in DNA: TGTGCCAGCAGTTATGACGGAGCTGCAACTAATGAAAAACTGTTTTTT. Translating gives CASSYDGAATNEKLFF.

The chain carries TRBV28 and TRBJ1-3; the D gene is possibly TRBD1 (5 bases). The CDR3 runs to 12 residues. Germline V CDR1 and CDR2: MDHEN, SYDVKM. V lost 6 bases to trimming and J lost 2 bases, with 5 bases between them. The CDR3 nucleotides read TGTGCCAGCAGGACAGCTGGAAACACCATATATTTT. Amino acids: CASRTAGNTIYF.